This T cell receptor (beta chain) was captured by sequencing in a study of vaccination effects on CD4 cells after COVID-19. Repertoires were generated with immunoSEQ multiplex PCR, while TCRdb's copy carries only in-frame clones and drops some. This table has 70,000 to 75,000 clones, about 65% appearing once. V was trimmed by 1 base and J by 7 bases, leaving 19 bases between them. In germline, CDR1 is LNHNV, CDR2 YYDKDF (reference sequence). CDR3 length equals 16 residues. Antigen-specific CD4+ T cells were expanded (with viral peptide pools) by the ViraFEST assay ahead of sequencing. Cultured cells yielded isolated CD4+ T cells after nine to ten days. In the vaccine recipients, nucleocapsid antibodies were negative and there was no prior SARS-CoV-2 infection. Remarks on this clone: The antigen remains unidentified.

The receptor was isolated from a human donor who received a COVID-19 vaccine. The rearrangement uses TRBV15 and TRBJ1-2; no clear D. The starting material was CD4+ T cells from PBMCs cultured with HCoV-OC43 spike peptides, obtained before COVID-19 vaccination. The subset here: HCoV-OC43 spike overlapping peptide pool stimulation. CDR3 protein: CATSRAPYWEQGGYTF. Written as DNA, the CDR3 is TGTGCCACCAGCAGAGCCCCCTATTGGGAACAAGGTGGCTACACCTTC.